Detailed here is one T cell receptor beta chain. The data derive from a study of T-cell reconstitution after alpha-beta-depleted transplantation in children. Library preparation (for TCRbeta) was performed with unique molecular identifiers. TCRdb used MiXCR to reprocess the PCR reads, holding one entry per CDR3 protein. This sample has about 540,000 distinct CDR3 sequences, with about 18% found just once. The sequence was obtained from a human donor who donated a stem cell graft to a child with acute lymphoblastic leukemia. The sequencing used PBMCs from the stem cell graft donor, collected from the stem cell graft.

CDR3 region: CASSGTSGSPDTQYF. The DNA of the CDR3 is TGTGCCAGCAGCGGGACTAGCGGGAGTCCTGATACGCAGTATTTT. V and J are TRBV6-1 and TRBJ2-3, with 14 nucleotides matching TRBD2. Germline V gives CDR1 MNHNS, CDR2 SASEGT. This CDR3 region has 15 residues. With 6 bases clipped from V and 6 bases from J, the junction kept 5 bases outside the gene matches.